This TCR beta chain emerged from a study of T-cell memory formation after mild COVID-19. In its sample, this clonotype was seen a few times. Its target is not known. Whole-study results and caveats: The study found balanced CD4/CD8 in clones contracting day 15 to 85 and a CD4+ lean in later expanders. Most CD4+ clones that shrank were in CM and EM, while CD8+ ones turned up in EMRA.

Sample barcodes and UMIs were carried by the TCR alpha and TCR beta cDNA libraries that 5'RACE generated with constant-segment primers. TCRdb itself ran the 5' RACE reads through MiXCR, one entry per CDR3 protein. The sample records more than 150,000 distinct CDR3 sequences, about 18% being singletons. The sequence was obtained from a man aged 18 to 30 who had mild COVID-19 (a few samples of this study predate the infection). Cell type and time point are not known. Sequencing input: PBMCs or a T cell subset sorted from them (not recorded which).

The chain's CDR3 is CASSLFTAGELFF. The CDR3, as DNA: TGTGCCAGCAGCCTATTTACCGCCGGGGAGCTGTTTTTT. The chain employs TRBV7-2 and TRBJ2-2; the D is unclear. The length of the CDR3 is 13 residues. Trimming shortened V by 5 bases and J by 6 bases, and 10 bases separated the two germline ends. CDR1 and CDR2 (germline): SGHTA, FQGNSA.